Presented here are 17 T cell receptor beta chains from one specimen sequenced in a study of blood T cell repertoires in COVID-19. The repertoire was sequenced with immunoSEQ multiplex PCR; TCRdb's copy has only in-frame clones and lacks some. The sample lists hundreds of thousands of clones; approximately 90% were seen once. The sample was PBMCs or T cells enriched from blood (not recorded which). Every receptor here comes from a woman in her 30s who had recovered from COVID-19.

The count of this clone is one. The gene calls are TRBV28 and TRBJ2-1, with TRBD2 matching over 14 bases. Germline trimming cut 6 bases from V and 9 bases from J; bases unmatched to any gene: 7. The CDR3 consists of 15 residues. CDR1 and CDR2 (germline): MDHEN, SYDVKM. CDR3 residues: CASRRTSGRKSEQFF. The CDR3 DNA is TGTGCCAGCAGAAGGACTAGCGGGAGGAAGAGTGAGCAGTTCTTC.

This chain links TRBV20-1 with TRBJ1-1; the D gene is possibly TRBD1 (6 bases). Trimming shortened V by 3 bases and J by 2 bases, and 13 bases separated the two germline ends. Looked up from germline, CDR1 is DFQATT and CDR2 is SNEGSKA (reference sequence). The CDR3 loop spans 14 amino acids. CDR3 in amino acids: CSASRDRINTEAFF. The CDR3 DNA is TGCAGTGCTAGTAGAGACAGGATTAACACTGAAGCTTTCTTT.

The rearrangement links TRBV30 to TRBJ1-1; tentatively, D is TRBD1 (5 bases). Deletions cut 2 bases from V and 7 bases from J, with 11 bases between. Germline V lookup: CDR1 GTSNPN, CDR2 SVGIG (reference sequence). The CDR3 length is 12 residues. CDR3 nucleotides: TGTGCCTGGAGTCGAAGGGGCCTTGAAGCTTTCTTT. Its translation: CAWSRRGLEAFF. The full variable domain, with the rest looked up from reference TRBV30 and TRBJ1-1, is SQTIHQWPATLVQPVGSPLSLECTVEGTSNPNLYWYRQAAGRGLQLLFYSVGIGQISSEVPQNLSASRPQDRQFILSSKKLLLSDSGFYLCAWSRRGLEAFFGQGTRLTVV.

The rearrangement joins TRBV12-3 or TRBV12-4 to TRBJ1-5; D is undetermined. CDR3 length: 13 amino acids. V was trimmed by 4 bases and J by 11 bases, leaving 15 bases between them. The CDR3 spells CASSSPPTRAQHF. The CDR3 nucleotides are TGTGCCAGCAGTTCCCCCCCCACCCGGGCCCAGCATTTT.

The chain uses TRBV3-1 (or the pseudogene TRBV3-2) and TRBJ2-3, with 7 positions matching TRBD2. Germline V gene sequence: CDR1 LGHDT, CDR2 YNNKEL (reference sequence). This CDR3 spans 16 amino acids. After removal of 0 bases from V and 8 bases from J, the junction contained 11 bases not matched to a gene. CDR3 amino acids: CASSQETSPLVGTQYF. The DNA for the CDR3 is TGTGCCAGCAGCCAAGAGACTAGCCCATTAGTAGGTACGCAGTATTTT.

This clone appeared many times. The chain combines TRBV18 with TRBJ2-1; D is unresolved. The V gene's germline CDR1 is KGHSH and CDR2 LQKENI. CDR3 length: 14 amino acids. Trimming took off 4 bases at V and 3 bases at J, with 10 bases between the two ends. For the CDR3, the DNA is TGTGCCAGCTCACTATCGACTGACTACAATGAGCAGTTCTTC. This translates into CASSLSTDYNEQFF.

The chain uses TRBV28 and TRBJ2-2, with D possibly TRBD1 on 5 matching bases. The CDR3 loop spans 13 amino acids. Trimming stripped 7 bases from V and 4 bases from J, with 10 bases between. CDR1 and CDR2 (germline): MDHEN, SYDVKM. The CDR3 nucleotides are TGTGCCAGCATTGGACATTTCACCGGGGAGCTGTTTTTT. Translating it yields CASIGHFTGELFF.

The chain combines TRBV29-1 with TRBJ1-1, with TRBD1 as a possible D gene (6 bases). This CDR3 region has 11 residues. Germline-derived CDR1 and CDR2 are SQVTM and ANQGSEA. V gave up 7 bases and J gave up 2 bases, with 8 bases separating them. DNA of the CDR3: TGCAGCGCCAGGGGAAACACTGAAGCTTTCTTT. Protein: CSARGNTEAFF.

This sequence joins TRBV7-3 and TRBJ2-1, with D perhaps matching TRBD1 (6 bases). V was clipped by 6 bases and J by 9 bases, with 12 bases between them. Germline V CDR1 and CDR2: SGHTA, FQGTGA. CDR3 length: 12 residues. CDR3 nucleotides: TGTGCCAGCAGTCTCAGAGGGGGTGAGCAGTTCTTC. It translates to CASSLRGGEQFF.

The chain couples TRBV19 to TRBJ2-1; maybe TRBD2 (5 bases). This CDR3 comprises 14 residues. Trimming removed 3 bases at V and 7 bases at J, with 13 bases between. CDR1 and CDR2 from the germline V gene are LNHDA and SQIVND (reference sequence). The CDR3 DNA reads TGTGCCAGTAGTATGTGGGAGAAAATGAATGAGCAGTTCTTC. Amino acid sequence: CASSMWEKMNEQFF.

CDR3 residues: CASSLRQSSYNEQFF. DNA of the CDR3: TGCGCCAGCAGCTTGAGACAGAGCTCCTACAATGAGCAGTTCTTC. The chain links TRBV5-1 to TRBJ2-1; weak D call: TRBD1 (5 bases). This CDR3 has 15 residues. Germline assignment: CDR1 SGHRS and CDR2 YFSETQ. The V and J ends lost 1 base and 0 bases respectively, with 8 bases between them.

The CDR3 region is CASSQFPRKIADTQYF. CDR3 in DNA: TGTGCCAGCAGCCAATTCCCTAGAAAGATCGCAGATACGCAGTATTTT. J is TRBJ2-3 and V is TRBV3-1 (or the pseudogene TRBV3-2); D is unclear. With 2 bases removed from V and 4 bases from J, the gap between germline ends came to 16 bases. The CDR3 is made up of 16 amino acids. Germline CDR1 reads LGHDT; CDR2 reads YNNKEL (reference sequence).

The V gene is TRBV19, the J gene TRBJ2-2; TRBD2 matches 7 bases. Germline V CDR1 and CDR2: LNHDA, SQIVND (reference sequence). V lost 1 base and J lost 4; bases outside the gene matches: 9. The CDR3 covers 17 residues. For the CDR3, the DNA is TGTGCCAGTAGTATAGGAAATGGGAGGGCCGTCACCGGGGAGCTGTTTTTT. Its protein is CASSIGNGRAVTGELFF.

This clone was detected only once. The genes are TRBV3-1 (or the pseudogene TRBV3-2) and TRBJ1-2; a possible D gene is TRBD1 (6 bases). CDR3 length: 12 residues. Germline V lookup: CDR1 LGHDT, CDR2 YNNKEL (reference sequence). The V and J ends lost 4 bases and 6 bases respectively, with 9 bases between them. CDR3 loop: CASSPDRHGYTF. The CDR3 DNA is TGTGCCAGCAGCCCCGACAGGCATGGCTACACCTTC.

This chain links TRBV27 with TRBJ2-5; TRBD2 aligns across 10 bases. Trimming at V came to 6 bases and at J to 3 bases, leaving 1 base not matched to a gene. CDR3 length: 13 amino acids. CDR1 is MNHEY and CDR2 is SMNVEV in the germline V gene (reference sequence). CDR3 nucleotides: TGTGCCAGCAGAGGACTAGCGGAAGAGACCCAGTACTTC. This gives the protein CASRGLAEETQYF.

This chain joins TRBV28 and TRBJ2-2; 10 positions agree with TRBD1. Looked up from germline, CDR1 is MDHEN and CDR2 is SYDVKM. The CDR3 runs 15 residues. V shed 6 bases and J 3 bases; nucleotides not matched to a gene: 4. The CDR3 region is CASRSDRGDTGELFF. The CDR3, as DNA: TGTGCCAGCAGATCGGACAGGGGGGACACCGGGGAGCTGTTTTTT. The whole variable domain, remainder taken from reference TRBV28 and TRBJ2-2, is DVKVTQSSRYLVKRTGEKVFLECVQDMDHENMFWYRQDPGLGLRLIYFSYDVKMKEKGDIPEGYSVSREKKERFSLILESASTNQTSMYLCASRSDRGDTGELFFGEGSRLTVL.

The gene calls are TRBV30 and TRBJ1-3; D not certain. The CDR3 extends over 16 amino acids. With 3 bases removed from V and 0 bases from J, the gap between germline ends came to 15 bases. Germline V gives CDR1 GTSNPN, CDR2 SVGIG (reference sequence). CDR3 amino acids: CAWRALRWSSGNTIYF. The CDR3 DNA reads TGTGCCTGGAGGGCCCTCAGGTGGTCCTCTGGAAACACCATATATTTT.